Sequencing of this TCR beta chain was carried out in a study of glioma-infiltrating T cells. Whole-study results and caveats: Tissue-blood divergence was below expectation in non-neoplastic patients, above in gliomas.

Amplification of TCR alpha and beta CDR3 regions from RNA used iRepertoire nested multiplex PCR. One-step reverse transcription and amplification started from approximately 100-400 ng of tissue mRNA or PBMC total RNA. MiXCR, run by TCRdb on the multiplex PCR reads, gives a single entry per CDR3 protein. The sample has some 99,000 distinct CDR3 sequences, 25% to 30% seen once. As regards this clonotype: Its antigen is unidentified. An end of the junction differs from the germline gene, which may be a read error.

Per germline, CDR1 SGHTA and CDR2 FQGNSA. This CDR3 spans 17 amino acids. The origin of this receptor is a human donor with low-grade glioma or glioblastoma, undergoing nonglioma brain surgery, or in good health (not recorded which). What was sequenced was glioma tissue, nonneoplastic brain tissue, or PBMCs (not recorded which). The chain employs TRBV7-2 and TRBJ2-1, with 7 bases that match TRBD1. CDR3 loop: CASSSGSTGVSCNEQFF. CDR3 nucleotide sequence: TGTGCCAGCAGCTCCGGCTCTACAGGGGTCTCCTGCAATGAGCAGTTCTTC.